Below, one TCR beta chain is given with its context. Its antigen is still unknown. This record belongs to a study of CD4 T cells in relation to SARS-CoV-2 and coronaviruses. The germline gives CDR1 DFQATT, CDR2 SNEGSKA (reference sequence). The length of the CDR3 is 11 residues. Sequenced by immunoSEQ multiplex PCR; TCRdb stores in-frame clones only, minus some. Here the sample spans around 30,000 clones, roughly four fifths being singletons. This sequence joins TRBV20-1 and TRBJ2-5; no definite D call. Sequencing input: memory CD4+ T cells from PBMCs, cultured in vitro. The clonotype comes from an adult with COVID-19. CDR3 loop: CGPEYQETQYF. For the CDR3, the DNA is TGCGGCCCGGAGTACCAAGAGACCCAGTACTTC.